The clone carrying this T cell receptor (beta chain) counts as medium-sized. Its target is not known. TCRdb re-called the 5' RACE reads with MiXCR, one entry per CDR3 protein. Of roughly 20,000 distinct CDR3 sequences in the sample, around 2.8% were seen once. The time point here: sample taken at primary tumor resection. Sequencing covered unsorted whole RNA taken from tumor, nontumor lung or frozen PBMC. This CDR3 region has 16 residues. Germline V CDR1 and CDR2: DFQATT, SNEGSKA (reference sequence). Trimming at V came to 0 bases and at J to 5 bases, leaving 10 bases not matched to a gene. The data were taken from a study of spatial heterogeneity in lung cancer. About the study: Detection consistently yielded more beta chains than alpha chains. Tumor regions showed TCR transcript counts that correlated strongly with a T cell module score from matched bulk RNA-seq. Study-wide results and caveats: The number of expanded tumor alpha and beta chains correlated with mutation number.

Sequencing was performed on lung tumor tissue, taken at surgery. The TCR originated in a male donor with early-stage non-small cell lung cancer. The V call is TRBV20-1, the J call TRBJ2-1, with TRBD2 matching 7 bases. The CDR3 DNA is TGCAGTGCTAGAGACCGAGCGGGACTGGGGAACAATGAGCAGTTCTTC. Its protein is CSARDRAGLGNNEQFF.